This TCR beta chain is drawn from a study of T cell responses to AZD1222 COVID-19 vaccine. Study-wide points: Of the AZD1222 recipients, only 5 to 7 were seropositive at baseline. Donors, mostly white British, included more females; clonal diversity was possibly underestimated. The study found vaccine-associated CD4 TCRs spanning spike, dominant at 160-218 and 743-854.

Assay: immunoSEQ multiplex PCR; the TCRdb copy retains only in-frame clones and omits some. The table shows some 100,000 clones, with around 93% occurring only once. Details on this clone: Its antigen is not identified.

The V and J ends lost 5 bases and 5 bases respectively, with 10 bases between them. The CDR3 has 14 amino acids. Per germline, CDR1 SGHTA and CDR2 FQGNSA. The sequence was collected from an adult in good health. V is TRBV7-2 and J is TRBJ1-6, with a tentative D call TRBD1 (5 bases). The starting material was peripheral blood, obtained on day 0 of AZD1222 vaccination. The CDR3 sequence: CASSPGRHNSPLHF. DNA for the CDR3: TGTGCCAGCAGCCCGGGACGGCATAATTCACCCCTCCACTTT.